This TCR beta chain was captured by sequencing in a study of T cells in Graves' hyperthyroidism and ophthalmopathy. Study-level background: The blood sample was taken at first diagnosis, before treatment began. The study, taken as a whole, reports: Blood held most thyroid clonotypes expanded above 0.001 frequency.

Turning to this clonotype: Its antigen is as yet unknown.

The CDR3 length is 14 residues. The germline gives CDR1 SGHTS, CDR2 YDEGEE. V was pared by 1 base and J by 3 bases, with 11 bases between. What was amplified from RNA transcripts were TCR beta CDR3 regions. RT-PCR in the first round (using the HTBI primer set) targeted the TCR CDR3. TCRdb reprocessed the multiplex PCR reads via MiXCR and lists one record per CDR3 protein. The top ten clones hold over 8% of a sample with roughly 800,000 distinct CDR3 sequences, more than 30% of them seen once. Newly diagnosed hyperthyroidism patients aged 18 to 65 years had disease lasting under 2 months. The sample consisted of blood. The chain recombines TRBV5-8 with TRBJ2-7; perhaps TRBD1 as D (5 bases). This receptor was identified in a man between 18 and 29 years old with Graves' hyperthyroidism. Here the CDR3 reads CASSLRQGFYEQYF. The CDR3 DNA is TGTGCCAGCAGCTTGCGGCAGGGCTTCTACGAGCAGTACTTC.